The 19 T cell receptor beta chains below come from one sample, sequenced in a study of human T cells and chemical hapten exposure. Time point: patch test 1, 2 weeks after DPC sensitization. The sample's treatment: therapeutic diphenylcyclopropenone sensitization with weekly scalp DPC. TCRdb processed the RACE reads anew with MiXCR; each CDR3 protein has one entry. The table records around 380,000 distinct CDR3 sequences, approximately 5% of them present only once. Specimen: whole blood, collected in connection with sensitization to the hapten diphenylcyclopropenone (DPC). These receptor sequences come from a woman aged 45 to 65 with alopecia areata. Some clones in this sample may be carry-over from other donors' samples.

This clonotype was observed a handful of times. V is TRBV28 and J is TRBJ1-1; TRBD1 might be the D (6 bases). The CDR3 has 15 residues. V lost 2 bases and J lost 4, with 14 bases in between. The V gene's germline CDR1 is MDHEN and CDR2 SYDVKM. CDR3 bases: TGTGCCAGCAGTTTAAACACAGCGACAGGCACTGAAGCTTTCTTT. Its translation: CASSLNTATGTEAFF.

This clonotype came up many times. CDR3 coding DNA: TGCAGTGCTAGCGGCGGCGGGAGGAGGTACGAGCAGTACTTC. Protein product: CSASGGGRRYEQYF. This chain joins TRBV20-1 and TRBJ2-7; 8 bases match TRBD2. The CDR3 is 14 amino acids. V gave up 3 bases and J gave up 4 bases; unmatched junction bases: 8. Germline CDR1 and CDR2: DFQATT and SNEGSKA (reference sequence).

This clonotype was counted ten times or more. The CDR3 DNA reads as TGTGCCAGCCGGGAGAAGATCCAAGAGACCCAGTACTTC. As protein: CASREKIQETQYF. This chain links TRBV28 with TRBJ2-5; tentative D call: TRBD2 (6 bases). This CDR3 contains 13 residues. Trimming shortened V by 8 bases and J by 1 base, and 11 bases separated the two germline ends. Germline CDR1 MDHEN, CDR2 SYDVKM.

In this sample, this clonotype turned up many times. The chain uses TRBV9 and TRBJ1-6, with unresolved D. The CDR3 is 15 amino acids. V lost 4 bases and J lost 5, with 13 bases in between. Germline V gene data show CDR1 as SGDLS and CDR2 as YYNGEE. CDR3 amino acids: CASSPQTLHNSPLHF. CDR3 nucleotide sequence: TGTGCCAGCAGCCCACAGACCCTTCATAATTCACCCCTCCACTTT.

Ten or more counts support this clonotype. The chain links TRBV29-1 to TRBJ2-1; TRBD2 agrees at 9 bases. V lost 7 bases and J lost 7; bases outside the gene matches: 8. The CDR3 spans 13 residues. Germline assignment: CDR1 SQVTM and CDR2 ANQGSEA. CDR3 bases: TGCAGCGCGCCCTCGCGGGAGGGGAATGAGCAGTTCTTC. This codes for CSAPSREGNEQFF.

In its sample, this clonotype was seen a few times. This chain uses TRBV27 with TRBJ2-3; no clear D gene. Germline assignment: CDR1 MNHEY and CDR2 SMNVEV (reference sequence). The germline V and J ends were trimmed by 4 bases and 4 bases, with 12 bases remaining between them. This CDR3 has 14 residues. This CDR3 is CASSSPPSADTQYF. CDR3 coding DNA: TGTGCCAGCAGTTCCCCCCCTTCCGCAGATACGCAGTATTTT.

The chain uses TRBV27 and TRBJ2-1, with D perhaps matching TRBD2 (6 bases). This CDR3 has 17 amino acids. Germline CDR1 and CDR2: MNHEY and SMNVEV (reference sequence). Trimming removed 4 bases from V and 0 bases from J, with 16 bases in between. The CDR3, as DNA: TGTGCCAGCAGTTACTCGGGACTGGGGAGCTCCTACAATGAGCAGTTCTTC. It is translated as CASSYSGLGSSYNEQFF.

This clonotype was recorded many times. The chain carries TRBV12-3 or TRBV12-4 and TRBJ1-4, with D maybe TRBD1 (5 bases). The V end lost 3 bases, the J end lost 4 bases, and 12 bases lay between the germline ends. CDR3 size: 15 residues. CDR3 in DNA: TGTGCCAGCAGTTTGATGGCAGGGTATAATGAAAAACTGTTTTTT. This sequence encodes CASSLMAGYNEKLFF.

The rearrangement links TRBV14 to TRBJ1-1; 8 bases align to TRBD1. V was clipped by 5 bases and J by 4 bases; unmatched bases: 6. Germline CDR1 is SGHDN and CDR2 is FVKESK. The CDR3 is made up of 14 amino acids. DNA for the CDR3: TGTGCCAGCAGCGCAGGGGGCGTTATCACTGAAGCTTTCTTT. Protein sequence: CASSAGGVITEAFF.

CDR3 sequence reads: CASSLIENTEAFF. The CDR3 nucleotides read TGTGCCAGCAGCTTGATCGAGAACACTGAAGCTTTCTTT. The chain couples TRBV5-6 to TRBJ1-1; D unclear. Trimming cost V 1 base and J 1 base, with 5 bases left between them. The CDR3 has 13 amino acids. Germline-derived CDR1 and CDR2 are SGHDT and YYEEEE.

In this sample, this clonotype turned up many times. V gene TRBV18 combines with J gene TRBJ1-1; D is undetermined. Between the trimmed V and J ends, which lost 3 bases and 4 bases, there was a span of 12 bases. In germline, CDR1 is KGHSH, CDR2 LQKENI. This CDR3 comprises 14 residues. CDR3 sequence reads: CASSPRGGGTEAFF. CDR3 DNA: TGTGCCAGCTCACCGCGAGGCGGTGGCACTGAAGCTTTCTTT.

This clonotype was recorded many times. The chain joins TRBV7-9 to TRBJ2-3; D is tentatively TRBD1 or TRBD2 (5 bases each). V was pared by 3 bases and J by 4 bases, with 14 bases between. Germline CDR1 SEHNR, CDR2 FQNEAQ (reference sequence). The CDR3 totals 15 residues. CDR3 loop: CASSFSGLSPDTQYF. CDR3 in DNA: TGTGCCAGCAGCTTCTCGGGGCTTAGTCCAGATACGCAGTATTTT.

This clonotype was detected a few times. V usage is TRBV4-2 and J usage is TRBJ1-2; 8 nucleotides agree with TRBD1. CDR3 length: 15 amino acids. Germline CDR1 reads LGHNA; CDR2 reads YNFKEQ. The V and J ends lost 3 bases and 2 bases, in that order; junction bases with no gene match: 5. The CDR3 nucleotides are TGTGCCAGCAGCCAGGAGACAGGGGTGAACTATGGCTACACCTTC. It encodes CASSQETGVNYGYTF.

The chain employs TRBV6-5 and TRBJ1-2; 7 bases line up with TRBD1. The ends lost 0 bases at V and 5 bases at J; junction bases unmatched: 6. The CDR3 has 15 amino acids. The germline CDR1 and CDR2 sequences are MNHEY and SVGAGI. CDR3 region: CASSYSGQNLYGYTF. The CDR3, as DNA: TGTGCCAGCAGTTACTCGGGACAGAACCTGTATGGCTACACCTTC.

This clonotype was seen many times. The rearrangement links TRBV12-3 or TRBV12-4 to TRBJ2-1; D call uncertain. V lost 8 bases and J 2 bases, leaving 13 bases between the germline ends. This CDR3 is built from 14 residues. The DNA for the CDR3 is TGTGCCAGCGCTTCCCCGGGTACCTACAATGAGCAGTTCTTC. Translated: CASASPGTYNEQFF.

This clonotype has more than one count but fewer than ten. V and J are TRBV25-1 and TRBJ2-7, with unresolved D. From germline, CDR1 is MGHDK and CDR2 SYGVNS. The CDR3 sequence is 13 residues long. With 3 bases removed from V and 1 base from J, the gap between germline ends came to 7 bases. DNA of the CDR3: TGTGCCAGCAGTGATCTGGATTCCTACGAGCAGTACTTC. The encoded protein is CASSDLDSYEQYF.

The chain is built from TRBV6-5 and TRBJ1-1, with D hard to call. From germline, CDR1 is MNHEY and CDR2 SVGAGI. The germline V and J ends were trimmed by 1 base and 6 bases, with 18 bases remaining between them. This CDR3 comprises 16 residues. The CDR3 here is CASSYFTGSHYSEAFF. The DNA of the CDR3 is TGTGCCAGCAGTTACTTTACCGGGTCCCATTACTCTGAAGCTTTCTTT.

In this sample, this clonotype turned up many times. The chain combines TRBV6-2 or TRBV6-3 with TRBJ1-6; D is unclear. Germline V CDR1 and CDR2: MNHEY, SVGEGT. CDR3 length: 13 residues. V dropped 2 bases and J dropped 9 bases, with 8 bases sitting between them. The CDR3 DNA is TGTGCCAGCAGTTACAACACCGGTTCACCCCTCCACTTT. Translating it yields CASSYNTGSPLHF.

This clonotype was counted at least ten times. V and J are TRBV20-1 and TRBJ2-1; TRBD2 aligns across 7 bases. CDR1 DFQATT and CDR2 SNEGSKA come from the germline V gene (reference sequence). Trimming took 2 bases from V and 3 from J; bases not matched to a gene: 4. This CDR3 is built from 14 residues. CDR3 sequence (DNA): TGCAGTGCTAGACCCAGGACTAGCTACAATGAGCAGTTCTTC. Translation gives CSARPRTSYNEQFF.